This T cell receptor (beta chain) was recorded in a study of patients and donors after allogeneic stem cell transplantation. V was pared by 2 bases and J by 3 bases, with 8 bases of the junction left unmatched. CDR1 is ENHRY, CDR2 SYGVKD, per germline. This CDR3 is 17 amino acids long. TCRdb processed the RT-PCR reads anew with MiXCR; each CDR3 protein has one entry. The table includes 150,000 to 250,000 distinct CDR3 sequences, 41% detected once. V gene TRBV10-3 combines with J gene TRBJ2-3; 10 nucleotides match TRBD2. The specimen sequenced was blood, either unsorted or a sorted T cell fraction (not recorded which). The sequence was obtained from a human donor who was either an allogeneic HSCT recipient or a stem cell or donor lymphocyte infusion donor (not recorded which). It is not recorded whose cells these are; they may come from a transplant donor. The CDR3 protein is CAISEPWTSGLTDTQYF. Written as DNA, the CDR3 is TGTGCCATCAGTGAGCCCTGGACTAGCGGATTAACAGATACGCAGTATTTT.